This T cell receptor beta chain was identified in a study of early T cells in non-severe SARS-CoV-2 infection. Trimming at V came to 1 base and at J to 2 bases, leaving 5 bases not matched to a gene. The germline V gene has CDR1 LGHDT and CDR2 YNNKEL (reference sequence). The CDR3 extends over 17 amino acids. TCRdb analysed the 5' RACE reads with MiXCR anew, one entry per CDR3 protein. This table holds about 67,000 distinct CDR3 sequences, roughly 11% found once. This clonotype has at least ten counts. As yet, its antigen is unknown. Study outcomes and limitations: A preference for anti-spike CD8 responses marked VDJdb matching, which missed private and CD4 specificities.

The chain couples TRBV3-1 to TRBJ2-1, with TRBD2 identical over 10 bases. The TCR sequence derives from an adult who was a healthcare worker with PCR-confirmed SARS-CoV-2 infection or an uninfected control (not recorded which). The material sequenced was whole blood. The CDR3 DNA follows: TGTGCCAGCAGCCAAGTAGGGCTAGCGGGGGCCTACAATGAGCAGTTCTTC. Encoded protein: CASSQVGLAGAYNEQFF.